This TCR beta chain was sequenced for a study of CXCR3-negative and CXCR3-positive naive CD8 T cells. Through 5' RACE with UMI labels, the TRB cDNA libraries were prepared. Using the 5' RACE reads, TCRdb records one entry per CDR3 protein without DNA. This table holds just over 40,000 distinct CDR3 sequences. The sequence derives from a human donor in good health. Some clones in this sample may be carry-over from other donors' samples. The specimen sequenced was naive CXCR3- CD8+ T cells from blood. Subset: CD45RO-CCR7+CD27+CD95- naive CD8+ T cells lacking CXCR3 (TNR3-).

Here the CDR3 reads CASSEPGTNQPQHF. This chain uses TRBV28 with TRBJ1-5; TCRdb's assignment of TRBD1 cannot be checked, as there is no DNA. The CDR3 spans 14 residues. Per germline, CDR1 MDHEN and CDR2 SYDVKM. The variable domain in full, completed from reference TRBV28 and TRBJ1-5, reads DVKVTQSSRYLVKRTGEKVFLECVQDMDHENMFWYRQDPGLGLRLIYFSYDVKMKEKGDIPEGYSVSREKKERFSLILESASTNQTSMYLCASSEPGTNQPQHFGDGTRLSIL.